These T cell receptor beta chains were read from a single sample in a study of blood T cells in healthy people across ages. TCRdb used MiXCR to reprocess the 5' RACE reads, holding one entry per CDR3 protein. The table shows nearly 800,000 distinct CDR3 sequences, with approximately 53% occurring only once. Sequencing used blood. The origin of the receptors is a man between 40 and 49 years old in good health. Each CDR3 is given with its conserved first and last residue. Each record gives: clone size, J gene, V gene, D gene, CDR3 protein, CDR3 DNA. D genes are given only for firm matches. Clone size is given for some rows only: seen once, a few or many times, or a class if the clone is expanded.

- | TRBJ2-1 | TRBV3-1 | TRBD1 | CASSQRTGRKNEQFF | TGTGCCAGCAGTCAACGGACAGGGCGCAAAAATGAGCAGTTCTTC
- | TRBJ2-3 | TRBV12-5 | TRBD2 | CASEKAGGPTDTQYF | TGTGCTAGCGAAAAAGCGGGAGGGCCGACAGATACGCAGTATTTT
- | TRBJ2-7 | TRBV20-1 | - | CSARDPRRSTHGEQYF | TGCAGTGCTAGAGACCCCCGGAGGTCGACCCACGGCGAGCAGTACTTC
- | TRBJ2-1 | TRBV7-3 | - | CASSAYGGGGYNEQFF | TGTGCCAGCAGCGCGTACGGGGGAGGGGGATACAATGAGCAGTTCTTC
- | TRBJ1-1 | TRBV28 | TRBD1 | CASTGQGTLGNTEAFF | TGTGCCAGCACGGGACAGGGGACACTAGGGAACACTGAAGCTTTCTTT
- | TRBJ1-1 | TRBV7-9 | - | CASSLGGFTVHGTEAFF | TGTGCCAGCAGCTTAGGGGGATTTACAGTCCATGGCACTGAAGCTTTCTTT
- | TRBJ1-5 | TRBV15 | - | CATSGGINQPQHF | TGTGCCACCAGCGGGGGGATCAATCAGCCCCAGCATTTT
- | TRBJ2-2 | TRBV20-1 | TRBD1 | CSASVPTGGRTGELFF | TGCAGTGCTAGCGTACCGACAGGGGGAAGGACCGGGGAGCTGTTTTTT
- | TRBJ2-7 | TRBV11-3 | - | CASSSRFDYEQYF | TGTGCCAGCAGCTCCCGCTTCGACTACGAGCAGTACTTC
few | TRBJ1-2 | TRBV15 | TRBD1 | CATSRGDRAYGYTF | TGTGCCACCAGCAGAGGTGACAGGGCCTATGGCTACACCTTC
- | TRBJ1-2 | TRBV12-3/TRBV12-4 | - | CASGEGNGYTF | TGTGCCAGCGGAGAGGGGAATGGCTACACCTTC
- | TRBJ1-2 | TRBV7-3 | TRBD1 | CASSSNRGATDGYTF | TGTGCCAGCAGCTCAAACAGGGGGGCCACCGATGGCTACACCTTC
few | TRBJ2-5 | TRBV5-5 | - | CASSLLAIGETQYF | TGTGCCAGCAGCTTGCTAGCGATTGGGGAGACCCAGTACTTC
- | TRBJ1-2 | TRBV20-1 | - | CSATTSNYGYTF | TGCAGTGCTACAACCTCTAACTATGGCTACACCTTC
- | TRBJ1-4 | TRBV27 | - | CASSFGPGGEKLFF | TGTGCCAGCAGTTTTGGGCCTGGAGGTGAAAAACTGTTTTTT
- | TRBJ1-1 | TRBV20-1 | TRBD1 | CSAREQGVSTEAFF | TGCAGTGCTAGAGAACAGGGGGTTAGCACTGAAGCTTTCTTT
- | TRBJ2-5 | TRBV29-1 | - | CSGWTAPETQYF | TGCAGCGGGTGGACAGCGCCAGAGACCCAGTACTTC
- | TRBJ2-5 | TRBV7-2 | TRBD1 | CASTSGGSETQYF | TGTGCCAGCACATCAGGGGGCTCGGAGACCCAGTACTTC
- | TRBJ1-2 | TRBV28 | - | CASSSSGTVNYGYTF | TGTGCCAGCAGTTCATCCGGGACGGTGAACTATGGCTACACCTTC
few | TRBJ2-1 | TRBV20-1 | - | CSATQGGDYNEQFF | TGCAGTGCCACACAGGGTGGGGACTACAATGAGCAGTTCTTC
few | TRBJ2-7 | TRBV7-2 | TRBD1 | CASSPPTGDRGHNEQYF | TGTGCCAGCAGCCCTCCCACCGGGGACAGGGGGCACAATGAGCAGTACTTC
few | TRBJ2-7 | TRBV20-1 | - | CSGGDTYEQYF | TGCTCCGGGGGAGATACCTACGAGCAGTACTTC
few | TRBJ2-5 | TRBV20-1 | - | CSAYSGSGFQETQYF | TGCAGTGCCTACTCAGGGAGCGGGTTCCAAGAGACCCAGTACTTC
few | TRBJ2-2 | TRBV10-2 | TRBD2 | CASSVTRLAGVGTGELFF | TGCGCCAGCAGTGTTACTCGACTAGCGGGAGTTGGAACCGGGGAGCTGTTTTTT
few | TRBJ2-7 | TRBV28 | TRBD2 | CASSFGTSGRYEQYF | TGTGCCAGCAGTTTCGGGACTAGCGGGAGGTACGAGCAGTACTTC
- | TRBJ2-7 | TRBV18 | - | CASSVSAESHEQYF | TGTGCCAGCTCAGTCTCGGCAGAGTCCCACGAGCAGTACTTC
once | TRBJ2-7 | TRBV29-1 | TRBD2 | CSATVHRTSGSYEQYF | TGCAGCGCGACCGTCCATCGGACTAGCGGGAGCTACGAGCAGTACTTC
- | TRBJ1-2 | TRBV7-9 | - | CASSLRGTSPYGYTF | TGTGCCAGCAGCTTAAGGGGGACCAGTCCCTATGGCTACACCTTC
- | TRBJ1-6 | TRBV20-1 | - | CSARLQSYNSPLHF | TGCAGTGCTAGGTTACAGTCCTATAATTCACCCCTCCACTTT
- | TRBJ1-1 | TRBV24-1 | - | CATRKGGETEAFF | TGTGCCACCAGGAAAGGGGGGGAGACTGAAGCTTTCTTT
- | TRBJ2-7 | TRBV28 | TRBD1 | CASSLGFMGQGAGEQYF | TGTGCCAGCAGTTTAGGCTTCATGGGCCAGGGGGCGGGCGAGCAGTACTTC
- | TRBJ2-7 | TRBV6-5 | TRBD2 | CASRDSGRNYYEQYF | TGTGCCAGCAGGGACAGCGGGAGGAACTACTACGAGCAGTACTTC
- | TRBJ1-1 | TRBV5-1 | - | CASSLARAANTEAFF | TGCGCCAGCAGCTTGGCCAGGGCGGCGAACACTGAAGCTTTCTTT
- | TRBJ1-1 | TRBV7-2 | - | CASSLGAGQSIEAFF | TGTGCCAGCAGCTTGGGGGCGGGACAATCTATTGAAGCTTTCTTT
- | TRBJ2-5 | TRBV6-1 | TRBD1 | CASSPGTGHPQETQYF | TGTGCCAGCAGTCCTGGGACAGGGCATCCTCAAGAGACCCAGTACTTC
many | TRBJ2-5 | TRBV9 | TRBD2 | CASSAEWGALRTSGGNQETQYF | TGTGCCAGCAGCGCAGAGTGGGGGGCCCTACGGACTAGCGGGGGAAACCAAGAGACCCAGTACTTC
few | TRBJ2-1 | TRBV6-2/TRBV6-3 | - | CASSPWGDEQFF | TGTGCCAGCAGTCCATGGGGCGATGAGCAGTTCTTC
once | TRBJ2-3 | TRBV7-2 | - | CASSLGGEPTDTQYF | TGTGCCAGCAGCTTAGGAGGGGAGCCCACAGATACGCAGTATTTT
- | TRBJ1-2 | TRBV12-3/TRBV12-4 | - | CASSLQTGPTAYGYTF | TGTGCCAGCAGTCTCCAGACAGGCCCCACGGCCTATGGCTACACCTTC
few | TRBJ2-3 | TRBV25-1 | - | CASSSGIGPSGDTQYF | TGTGCCAGCAGCTCAGGGATCGGTCCCTCCGGGGATACGCAGTATTTT
once | TRBJ1-6 | TRBV7-9 | - | CASSPQRGTVAYSSPLHF | TGTGCCAGCAGCCCGCAAAGAGGGACTGTGGCCTACAGTTCACCCCTCCACTTT
- | TRBJ2-2 | TRBV27 | - | CASSFEEFGELFF | TGTGCCAGCAGTTTCGAGGAGTTCGGGGAGCTGTTTTTT